This T cell receptor (beta chain) was sequenced in a study of T cells in Graves' hyperthyroidism and ophthalmopathy. This CDR3 contains 16 residues. Trimming removed 3 bases from V and 3 bases from J; junction bases left unmatched: 5. Germline V gene lookup returns CDR1 KGHDR and CDR2 SFDVKD. A word on this clonotype: As yet, its antigen is unknown.

General study results and limits: For ophthalmopathy, model prediction preceded onset by a median roughly 5.9 months. Ophthalmopathy was told apart from stable hyperthyroidism by a 13 V-J model.

Amplification yielded TCR beta CDR3 regions, with RNA transcripts as the source. The HTBI primer set served for first-round RT-PCR of the TCR CDR3. Each CDR3 protein is one row after TCRdb ran MiXCR on the multiplex PCR reads. The sample consists of some 600,000 distinct CDR3 sequences, under 60% of them appearing once. The sequence came from a woman in her late teens or twenties with Graves' hyperthyroidism. Sequences were obtained from peripheral blood or thyroid tissue (not recorded which). The J gene is TRBJ2-5, the V gene TRBV24-1, with 11 bases fitting TRBD2. CDR3 sequence reads: CATSDPGTSGEETQYF. CDR3 DNA: TGTGCCACCAGTGATCCCGGGACTAGCGGAGAAGAGACCCAGTACTTC.